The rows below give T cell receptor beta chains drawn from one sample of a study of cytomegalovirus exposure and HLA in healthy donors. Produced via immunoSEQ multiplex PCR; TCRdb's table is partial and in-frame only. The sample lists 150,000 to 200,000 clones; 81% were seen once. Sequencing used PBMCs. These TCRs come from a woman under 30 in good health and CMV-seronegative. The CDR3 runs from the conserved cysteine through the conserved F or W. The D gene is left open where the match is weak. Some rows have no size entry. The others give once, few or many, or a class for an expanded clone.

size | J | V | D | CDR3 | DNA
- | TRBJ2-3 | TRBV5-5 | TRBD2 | CASSLAVLAGARSDTQYF | TGTGCCAGCAGCTTGGCCGTCCTAGCGGGGGCCCGATCAGACACGCAGTATTTT
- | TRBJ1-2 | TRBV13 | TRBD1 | CASSIGTGKDCTF | TGTGCCAGCAGCATCGGGACAGGGAAGGACTGCACCTTC
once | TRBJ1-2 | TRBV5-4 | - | CASSDDVGGWNGYTF | TGTGCCAGCAGCGACGACGTCGGGGGGTGGAATGGCTACACCTTC
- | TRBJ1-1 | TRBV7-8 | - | CASSLVRAYPSGEAFF | TGTGCCAGCAGCTTAGTCAGGGCCTATCCCTCCGGTGAAGCTTTCTTT
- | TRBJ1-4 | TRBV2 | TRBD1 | CASNTGQRNEKLFF | TGTGCCAGCAATACGGGACAGCGCAATGAAAAACTGTTTTTT
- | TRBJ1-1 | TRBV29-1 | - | CSVARDTERNTEAFF | TGCAGCGTTGCCCGGGACACAGAACGGAACACTGAAGCTTTCTTT
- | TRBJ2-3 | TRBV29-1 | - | CSVEGGRSDTQYF | TGCAGCGTTGAAGGGGGGCGATCAGATACGCAGTATTTT
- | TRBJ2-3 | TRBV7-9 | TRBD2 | CASSETSGRFTDTQYF | TGTGCCAGCAGCGAGACTAGCGGGAGATTCACAGATACGCAGTATTTT
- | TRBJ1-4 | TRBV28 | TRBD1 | CASKVGQGFEKLFF | TGTGCCAGCAAAGTGGGACAGGGTTTTGAAAAACTGTTTTTT
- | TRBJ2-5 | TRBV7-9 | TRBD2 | CASSAGTSVYQETQYF | TGTGCCAGCAGCGCCGGGACTAGCGTGTACCAAGAGACCCAGTACTTC
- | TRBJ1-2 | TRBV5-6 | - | CASSFNLGGYTF | TGTGCCAGCAGCTTTAATCTCGGGGGCTACACCTTC
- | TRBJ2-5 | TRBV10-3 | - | CAISESLGVQETQYF | TGTGCCATCAGTGAGTCCCTGGGCGTCCAAGAGACCCAGTACTTC
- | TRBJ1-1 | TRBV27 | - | CASSLFGGNTEAFF | TGTGCCAGCAGTTTATTTGGGGGGAACACCGAAGCTTTCTTT
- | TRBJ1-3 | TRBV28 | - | CASSLPGGNTIYF | TGTGCCAGCAGCCTACCTGGTGGAAACACCATATATTTT
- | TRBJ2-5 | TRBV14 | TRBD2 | CASSPTLLTSAGETQYF | TGTGCCAGCAGCCCAACCCTCTTGACTAGCGCGGGGGAGACCCAGTACTTC
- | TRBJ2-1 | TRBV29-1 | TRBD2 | CSVEVGGGYNEQFF | TGCAGCGTTGAAGTAGGCGGGGGATACAATGAGCAGTTCTTC
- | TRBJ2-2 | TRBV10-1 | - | CASSVQDTGELFF | TGCGCCAGCAGTGTACAGGACACCGGGGAGCTGTTTTTT
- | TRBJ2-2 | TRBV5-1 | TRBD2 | CASSEELAGGDGELFF | TGCGCCAGCAGCGAAGAACTAGCGGGAGGGGACGGGGAGCTGTTTTTT
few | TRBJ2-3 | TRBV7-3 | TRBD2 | CASSPGLATDTQYF | TGTGCCAGCAGCCCAGGACTAGCGACAGATACGCAGTATTTT
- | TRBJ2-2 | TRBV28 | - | CATSPEPGGLFF | TGTGCCACCAGCCCCGAGCCTGGTGGGCTGTTTTTT
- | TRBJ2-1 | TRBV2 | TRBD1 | CASRVDRANEQFF | TGTGCCAGCAGGGTCGACAGGGCCAATGAGCAGTTCTTC
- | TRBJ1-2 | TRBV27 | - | CASSLSGTGSRGGYTF | TGTGCCAGCAGTTTATCGGGCACAGGGTCCCGAGGGGGCTACACCTTC
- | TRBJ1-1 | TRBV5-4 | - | CASSLGPPMNTEAFF | TGTGCCAGCAGCTTGGGGCCACCGATGAACACTGAAGCTTTCTTT
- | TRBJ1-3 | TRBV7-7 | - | CASSRTVSGNTIYF | TGTGCTAGCAGCCGGACAGTCTCTGGAAACACCATATATTTT
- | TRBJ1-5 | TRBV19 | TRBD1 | CASSRTGVNQPQHF | TGTGCCAGTAGCAGGACAGGGGTCAATCAGCCCCAGCATTTT
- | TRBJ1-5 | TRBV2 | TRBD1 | CASSPQGAGNQPQHF | TGTGCCAGCAGTCCGCAGGGGGCTGGCAATCAGCCCCAGCATTTT
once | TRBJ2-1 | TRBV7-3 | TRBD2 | CASSLTGLGVGEQFF | TGTGCCAGCAGCTTAACGGGACTAGGGGTCGGTGAGCAGTTCTTC
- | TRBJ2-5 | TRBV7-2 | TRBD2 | CASSLSGIPETQYF | TGTGCCAGCAGCCTCAGCGGGATCCCAGAGACCCAGTACTTC
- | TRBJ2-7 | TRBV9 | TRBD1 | CASSVDGQGVYEQYF | TGTGCCAGCAGCGTAGACGGACAGGGGGTCTACGAGCAGTACTTC
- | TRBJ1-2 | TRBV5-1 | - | CASSPRRLGNYGYTF | TGCGCCAGCAGCCCCCGCAGGTTAGGTAACTATGGCTACACCTTC
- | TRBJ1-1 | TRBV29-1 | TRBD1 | CSVEGRQGAIPNTEAFF | TGCAGCGTTGAAGGAAGACAGGGGGCGATCCCGAACACTGAAGCTTTCTTT
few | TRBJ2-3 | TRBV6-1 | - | CASSSGSTDTQYF | TGTGCCAGCAGTTCAGGGAGCACAGATACGCAGTATTTT
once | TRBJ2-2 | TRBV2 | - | CASRLENTGELFF | TGTGCCAGCAGACTAGAAAACACCGGGGAGCTGTTTTTT
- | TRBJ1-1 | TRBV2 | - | CASGARGTEAFF | TGTGCCAGCGGGGCAAGGGGCACTGAAGCTTTCTTT
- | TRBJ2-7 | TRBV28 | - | CASSLSSSEQYF | TGTGCCAGCAGTCTTAGTAGTTCCGAGCAGTACTTC
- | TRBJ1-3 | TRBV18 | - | CASSPPSQASGNTIYF | TGTGCCAGCTCACCACCGAGTCAGGCCTCTGGAAACACCATATATTTT
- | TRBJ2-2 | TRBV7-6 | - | CASSLPLGHTGELFF | TGTGCCAGCAGCCTCCCCCTAGGTCACACCGGGGAGCTGTTTTTT
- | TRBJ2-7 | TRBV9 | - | CASSVGRGQTYEQYF | TGTGCCAGCAGCGTAGGAAGGGGTCAGACCTACGAGCAGTACTTC
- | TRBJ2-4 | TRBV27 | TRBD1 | CASSALGQVYRNIQYF | TGTGCCAGCAGTGCCCTGGGACAGGTCTATAGGAACATTCAGTACTTC
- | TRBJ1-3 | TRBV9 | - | CASSVARTGLGNTIYF | TGTGCCAGCAGCGTAGCTCGCACAGGGTTGGGAAACACCATATATTTT
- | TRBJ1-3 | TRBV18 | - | CASSPPSAREGNTIYF | TGTGCCAGCTCACCACCGTCAGCCAGGGAAGGAAACACCATATATTTT
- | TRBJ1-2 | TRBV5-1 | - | CASSLAGEDGYTF | TGCGCCAGCAGCTTGGCCGGGGAAGATGGCTACACCTTC
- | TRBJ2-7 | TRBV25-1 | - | CASSPLRVGSYEQYF | TGTGCCAGCAGTCCCTTACGGGTTGGGTCCTACGAGCAGTACTTC
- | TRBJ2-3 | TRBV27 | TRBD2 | CASSLWLAGGRADTQYF | TGTGCCAGCAGTTTATGGCTAGCGGGAGGTAGGGCAGATACGCAGTATTTT